This T cell receptor (beta chain) stems from a study of cytomegalovirus exposure and HLA in healthy donors. General study results and limits: Excluded were some V segments that proved indistinguishable, including TRBV6-2 and TRBV6-3. Specificity for CMV antigens was confirmed in vitro for three of the CMV-associated chains. Data from an earlier analysis indicated that most TCR beta V segments were productive either about 90% or about 30% of the time. In a later analysis, at a false discovery rate of 0.05, about 16,000 TCR beta sequences matched HLA alleles.

The germline V gene has CDR1 SGHNT and CDR2 YYREEE (reference sequence). V was cut by 5 bases and J by 0 bases, with 15 bases left in between. This CDR3 is built from 16 residues. A multiplex PCR was run with 60 Vbeta primers and 13 Jbeta primers. The data were produced by immunoSEQ multiplex PCR, yet TCRdb's version contains in-frame clones alone and is incomplete. The sample has about 130,000 clones; around 80% are singletons. As concerns this clone: Its antigen remains unknown.

The sequenced material came from PBMCs. The J gene is TRBJ1-3, the V gene TRBV5-4; possible D gene TRBD1, 6 bases. The clonotype was recovered from a female donor in good health and CMV-seronegative. CDR3 in amino acids: CASSSYKDSSGNTIYF. Written as DNA, the CDR3 is TGTGCCAGCAGTTCTTATAAGGACAGCTCTGGAAACACCATATATTTT.